This T cell receptor (beta chain) appears in the sequencing data of a study of cytomegalovirus exposure and HLA in healthy donors. Overall study results and limits: It emerged from a later analysis that several of the most significant clusters appeared to be linked to common viral pathogens. In a later analysis, HLA-C alleles had the fewest associated TCRs, DRB1 alleles the most.

This clone appeared once. Its specificity is unknown. The PCR employed 60 Vbeta primers together with 13 Jbeta primers. Generated by immunoSEQ multiplex PCR, the TCRdb table keeps only in-frame clones and is missing some. The repertoire holds 100,000 to 150,000 clones, with over 60% as singletons. The donors, nominally healthy at sampling, likely had unrecorded immune exposures. V dropped 3 bases and J dropped 5; count of bases not matched to a gene: 8. The CDR3 has 15 residues. Germline-derived CDR1 and CDR2 are SGDLS and YYNGEE. Sequencing used PBMCs. The chain employs TRBV9 and TRBJ2-3, with 8 nucleotides matching TRBD2. This TCR came from a human donor in good health. The CDR3 DNA is TGTGCCAGCAGCGGAGGCGGGGGGTGGGTAGATACGCAGTATTTT. Amino acid sequence: CASSGGGGWVDTQYF. Full variable domain (rest looked up from reference TRBV9 and TRBJ2-3): DSGVTQTPKHLITATGQRVTLRCSPRSGDLSVYWYQQSLDQGLQFLIQYYNGEERAKGNILERFSAQQFPDLHSELNLSSLELGDSALYFCASSGGGGWVDTQYFGPGTRLTVL.